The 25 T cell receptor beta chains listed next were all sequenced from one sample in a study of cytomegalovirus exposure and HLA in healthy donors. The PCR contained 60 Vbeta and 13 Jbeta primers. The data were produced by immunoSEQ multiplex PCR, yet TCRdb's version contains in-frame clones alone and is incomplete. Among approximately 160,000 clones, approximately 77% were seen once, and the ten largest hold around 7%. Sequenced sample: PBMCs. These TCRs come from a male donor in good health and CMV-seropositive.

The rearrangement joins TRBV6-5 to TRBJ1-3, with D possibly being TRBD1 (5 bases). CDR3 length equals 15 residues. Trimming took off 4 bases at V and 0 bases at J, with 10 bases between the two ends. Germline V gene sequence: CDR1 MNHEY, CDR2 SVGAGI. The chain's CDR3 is CASSLTVFSGNTIYF. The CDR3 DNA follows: TGTGCCAGCAGTTTGACAGTTTTCTCTGGAAACACCATATATTTT.

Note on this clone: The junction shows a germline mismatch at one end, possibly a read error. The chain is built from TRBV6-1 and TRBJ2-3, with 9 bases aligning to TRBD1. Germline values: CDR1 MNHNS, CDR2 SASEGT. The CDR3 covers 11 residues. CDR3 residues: CASESLRDRVF. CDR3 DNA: TGTGCCAGCGAGTCCCTCCGGGACAGGGTTTTT.

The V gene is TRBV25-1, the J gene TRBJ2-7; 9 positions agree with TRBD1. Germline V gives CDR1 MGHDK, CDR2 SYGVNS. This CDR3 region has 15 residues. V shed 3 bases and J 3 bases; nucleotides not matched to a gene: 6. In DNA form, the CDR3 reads TGTGCCAGCAGTGAGTCCGGGACAGGGCTCTACGAGCAGTACTTC. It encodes CASSESGTGLYEQYF.

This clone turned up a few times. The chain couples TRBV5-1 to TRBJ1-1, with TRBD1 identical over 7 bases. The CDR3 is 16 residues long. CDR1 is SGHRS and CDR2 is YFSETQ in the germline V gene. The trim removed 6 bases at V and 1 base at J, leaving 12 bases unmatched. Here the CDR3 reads CASTDRDRKRNTEAFF. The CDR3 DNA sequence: TGCGCCAGCACCGACCGGGACAGAAAACGGAACACTGAAGCTTTCTTT.

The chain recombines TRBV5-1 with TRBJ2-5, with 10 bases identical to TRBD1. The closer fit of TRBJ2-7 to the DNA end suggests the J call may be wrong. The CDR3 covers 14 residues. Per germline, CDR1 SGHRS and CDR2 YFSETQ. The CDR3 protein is CASSPPGQGYEQYF. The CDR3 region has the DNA TGCGCCAGCAGCCCGCCGGGACAGGGGTACGAGCAGTACTTC.

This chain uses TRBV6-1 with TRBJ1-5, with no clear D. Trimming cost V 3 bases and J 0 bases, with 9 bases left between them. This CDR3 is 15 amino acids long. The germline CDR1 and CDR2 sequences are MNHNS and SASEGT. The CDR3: CASSDSTHSNQPQHF. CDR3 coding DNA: TGTGCCAGCAGTGACAGTACACATAGCAATCAGCCCCAGCATTTT.

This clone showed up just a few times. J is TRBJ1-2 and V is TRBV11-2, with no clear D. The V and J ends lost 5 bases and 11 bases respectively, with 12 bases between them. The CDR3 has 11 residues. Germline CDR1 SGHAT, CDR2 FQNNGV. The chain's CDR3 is CASSLHSNYTF. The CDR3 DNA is TGTGCCAGCAGCCTTCACTCAAATTACACCTTC. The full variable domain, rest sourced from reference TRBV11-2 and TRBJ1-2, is EAGVAQSPRYKIIEKRQSVAFWCNPISGHATLYWYQQILGQGPKLLIQFQNNGVVDDSQLPKDRFSAERLKGVDSTLKIQPAKLEDSAVYLCASSLHSNYTFGSGTRLTVV.

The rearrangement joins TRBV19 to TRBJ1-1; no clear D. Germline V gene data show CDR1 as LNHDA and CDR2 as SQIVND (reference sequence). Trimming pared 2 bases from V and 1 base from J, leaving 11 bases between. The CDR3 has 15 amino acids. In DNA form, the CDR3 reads TGTGCCAGTAGTATAACAGAACCATCGAACACTGAAGCTTTCTTT. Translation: CASSITEPSNTEAFF.

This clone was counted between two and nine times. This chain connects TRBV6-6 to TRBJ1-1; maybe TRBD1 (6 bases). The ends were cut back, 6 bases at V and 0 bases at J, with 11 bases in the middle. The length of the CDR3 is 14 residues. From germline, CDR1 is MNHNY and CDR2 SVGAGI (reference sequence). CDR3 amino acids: CASRLTGMNTEAFF. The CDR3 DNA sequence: TGTGCCAGCAGGCTAACAGGGATGAACACTGAAGCTTTCTTT.

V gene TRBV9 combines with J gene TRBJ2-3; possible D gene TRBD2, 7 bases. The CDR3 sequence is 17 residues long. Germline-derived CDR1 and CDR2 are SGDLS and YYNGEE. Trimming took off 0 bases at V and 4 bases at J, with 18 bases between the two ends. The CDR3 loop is CASSVGDGGGPADTQYF. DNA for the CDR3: TGTGCCAGCAGCGTAGGAGATGGGGGGGGCCCCGCAGATACGCAGTATTTT.

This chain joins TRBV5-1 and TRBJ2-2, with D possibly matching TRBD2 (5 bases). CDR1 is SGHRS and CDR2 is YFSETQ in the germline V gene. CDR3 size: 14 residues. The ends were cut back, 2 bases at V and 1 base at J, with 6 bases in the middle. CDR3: CASSFRGNTGELFF. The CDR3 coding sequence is TGCGCCAGCAGCTTTCGGGGGAACACCGGGGAGCTGTTTTTT. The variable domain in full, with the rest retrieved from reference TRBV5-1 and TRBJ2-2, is KAGVTQTPRYLIKTRGQQVTLSCSPISGHRSVSWYQQTPGQGLQFLFEYFSETQRNKGNFPGRFSGRQFSNSRSEMNVSTLELGDSALYLCASSFRGNTGELFFGEGSRLTVL.

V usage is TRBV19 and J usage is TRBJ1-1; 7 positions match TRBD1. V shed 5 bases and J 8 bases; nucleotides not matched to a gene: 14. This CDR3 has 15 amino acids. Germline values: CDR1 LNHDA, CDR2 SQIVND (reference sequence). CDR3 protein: CASSLGRQGRSEAFF. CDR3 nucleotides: TGTGCCAGTAGTCTCGGACGACAGGGACGGAGCGAAGCTTTCTTT.

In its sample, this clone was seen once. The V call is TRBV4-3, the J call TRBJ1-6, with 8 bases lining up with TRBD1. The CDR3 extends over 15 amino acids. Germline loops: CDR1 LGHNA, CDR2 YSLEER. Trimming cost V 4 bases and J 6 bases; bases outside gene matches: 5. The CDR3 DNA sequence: TGCGCCAGCAGCCCTGGACAGGGTCCTAATTCACCCCTCCACTTT. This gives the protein CASSPGQGPNSPLHF.

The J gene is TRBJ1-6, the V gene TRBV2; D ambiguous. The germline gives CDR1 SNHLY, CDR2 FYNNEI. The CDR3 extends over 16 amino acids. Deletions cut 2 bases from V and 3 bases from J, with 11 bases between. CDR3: CASSESSGYYNSPLHF. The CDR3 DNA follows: TGTGCCAGCAGTGAATCCTCAGGTTACTATAATTCACCCCTCCACTTT.

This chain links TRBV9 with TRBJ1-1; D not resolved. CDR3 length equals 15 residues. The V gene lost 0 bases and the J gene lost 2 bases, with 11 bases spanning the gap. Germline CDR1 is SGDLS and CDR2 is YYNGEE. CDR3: CASSVGGTGNTEAFF. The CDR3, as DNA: TGTGCCAGCAGCGTAGGCGGCACGGGAAACACTGAAGCTTTCTTT.

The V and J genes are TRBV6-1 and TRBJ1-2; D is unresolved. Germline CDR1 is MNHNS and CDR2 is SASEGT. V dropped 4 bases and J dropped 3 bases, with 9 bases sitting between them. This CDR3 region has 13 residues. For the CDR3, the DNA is TGTGCCAGCAGTGTGGTTGGAGACTATGGCTACACCTTC. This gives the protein CASSVVGDYGYTF.

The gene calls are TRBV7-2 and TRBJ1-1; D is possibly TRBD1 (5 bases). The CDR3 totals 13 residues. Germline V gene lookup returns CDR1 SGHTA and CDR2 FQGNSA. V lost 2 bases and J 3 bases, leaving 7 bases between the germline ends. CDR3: CASSLQGYTEAFF. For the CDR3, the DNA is TGTGCCAGCAGCTTACAGGGCTACACTGAAGCTTTCTTT.

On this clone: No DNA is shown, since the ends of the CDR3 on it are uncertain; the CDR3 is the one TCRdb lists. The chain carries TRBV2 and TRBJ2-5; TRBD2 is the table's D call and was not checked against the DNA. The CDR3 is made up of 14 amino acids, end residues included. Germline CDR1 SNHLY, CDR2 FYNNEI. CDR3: CASSILGGTETQYF.

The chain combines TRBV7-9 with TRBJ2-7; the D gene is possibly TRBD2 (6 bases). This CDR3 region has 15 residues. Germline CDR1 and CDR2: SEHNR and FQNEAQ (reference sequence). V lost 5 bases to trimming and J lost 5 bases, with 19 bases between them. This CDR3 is CASSPLEPSVNEQYF. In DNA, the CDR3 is TGTGCCAGCAGCCCCCTGGAGCCTAGCGTAAACGAGCAGTACTTC.

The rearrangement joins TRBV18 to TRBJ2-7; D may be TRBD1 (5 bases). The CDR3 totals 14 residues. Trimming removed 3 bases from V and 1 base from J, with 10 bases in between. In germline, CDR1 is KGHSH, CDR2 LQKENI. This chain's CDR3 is CASSPQTASYEQYF. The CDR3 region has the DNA TGTGCCAGCTCACCCCAGACAGCTTCCTACGAGCAGTACTTC.

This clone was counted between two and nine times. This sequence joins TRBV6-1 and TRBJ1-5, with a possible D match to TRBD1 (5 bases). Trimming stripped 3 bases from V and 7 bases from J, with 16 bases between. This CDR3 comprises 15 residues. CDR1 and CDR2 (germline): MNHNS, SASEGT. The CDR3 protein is CASSEWGEIEQPQHF. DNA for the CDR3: TGTGCCAGCAGTGAGTGGGGGGAAATCGAGCAGCCCCAGCATTTT.

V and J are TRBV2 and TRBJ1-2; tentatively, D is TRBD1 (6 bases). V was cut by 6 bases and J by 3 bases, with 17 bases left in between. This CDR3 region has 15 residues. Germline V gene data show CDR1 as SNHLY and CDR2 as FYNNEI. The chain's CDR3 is CASRDSLPRDYGYTF. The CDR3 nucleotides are TGTGCCAGCAGGGACAGCTTACCAAGAGACTATGGCTACACCTTC.

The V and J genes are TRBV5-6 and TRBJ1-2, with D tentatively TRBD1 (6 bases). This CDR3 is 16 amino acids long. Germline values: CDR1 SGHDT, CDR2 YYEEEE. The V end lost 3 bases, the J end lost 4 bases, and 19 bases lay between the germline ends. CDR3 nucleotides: TGTGCCAGCAGCTCAGATCCGGGACAACCCGCCTATGGCTACACCTTC. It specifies CASSSDPGQPAYGYTF.

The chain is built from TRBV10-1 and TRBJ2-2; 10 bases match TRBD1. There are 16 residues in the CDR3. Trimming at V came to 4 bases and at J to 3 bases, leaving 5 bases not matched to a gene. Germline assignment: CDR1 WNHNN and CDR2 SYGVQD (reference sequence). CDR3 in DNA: TGCGCCAGCAGTGGTCGACAGGGGGCCGACACCGGGGAGCTGTTTTTT. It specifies CASSGRQGADTGELFF.

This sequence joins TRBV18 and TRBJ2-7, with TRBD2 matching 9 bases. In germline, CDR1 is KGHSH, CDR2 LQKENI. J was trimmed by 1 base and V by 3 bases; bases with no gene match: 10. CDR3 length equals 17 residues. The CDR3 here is CASSPLPPTSGSYEQYF. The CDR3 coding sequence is TGTGCCAGCTCACCCTTACCCCCGACTAGCGGTTCCTACGAGCAGTACTTC.